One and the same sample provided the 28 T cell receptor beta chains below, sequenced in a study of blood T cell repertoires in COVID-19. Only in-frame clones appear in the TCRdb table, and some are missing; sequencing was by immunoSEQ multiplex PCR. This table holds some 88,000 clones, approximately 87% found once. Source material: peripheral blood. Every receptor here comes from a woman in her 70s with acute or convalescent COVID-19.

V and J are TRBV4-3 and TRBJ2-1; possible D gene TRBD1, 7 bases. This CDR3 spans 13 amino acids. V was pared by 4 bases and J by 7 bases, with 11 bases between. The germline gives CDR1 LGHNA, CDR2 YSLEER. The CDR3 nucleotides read TGCGCCAGCAGCCCAGGGGGGCTAAATGAGCAGTTCTTC. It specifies CASSPGGLNEQFF.

CDR3 loop: CASSLREAETQYF. For the CDR3, the DNA is TGTGCCAGTAGCCTCAGGGAAGCGGAGACCCAGTACTTC. The V and J genes are TRBV19 and TRBJ2-5; weak D call: TRBD1 (5 bases). The germline CDR1 and CDR2 sequences are LNHDA and SQIVND (reference sequence). The CDR3 length is 13 residues. V was trimmed by 6 bases and J by 5 bases, leaving 13 bases between them. Variable domain in full (rest from reference TRBV19 and TRBJ2-5): DGGITQSPKYLFRKEGQNVTLSCEQNLNHDAMYWYRQDPGQGLRLIYYSQIVNDFQKGDIAEGYSVSREKKESFPLTVTSAQKNPTAFYLCASSLREAETQYFGPGTRLLVL.

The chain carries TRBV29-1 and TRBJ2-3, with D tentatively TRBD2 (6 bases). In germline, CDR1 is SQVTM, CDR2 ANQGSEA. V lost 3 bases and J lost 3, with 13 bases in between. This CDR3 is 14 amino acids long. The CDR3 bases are TGCAGCGTTGAGTTCCAGGGAGGTACAGATACGCAGTATTTT. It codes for CSVEFQGGTDTQYF.

The CDR3 loop is CASSLPGGNYGYTF. The CDR3 DNA is TGTGCCAGCAGTCTTCCGGGGGGGAACTATGGCTACACCTTC. The rearrangement uses TRBV6-2 or TRBV6-3 and TRBJ1-2; perhaps TRBD1 as D (5 bases). This CDR3 contains 14 residues. The V end lost 5 bases, the J end lost 2 bases, and 12 bases lay between the germline ends. Germline V gene lookup returns CDR1 MNHEY and CDR2 SVGEGT.

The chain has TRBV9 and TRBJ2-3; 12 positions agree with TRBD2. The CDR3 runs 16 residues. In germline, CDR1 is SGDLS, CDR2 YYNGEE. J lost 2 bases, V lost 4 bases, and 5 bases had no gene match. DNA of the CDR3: TGTGCCAGCAGCTTTGGGACTAGCGGGCACACAGATACGCAGTATTTT. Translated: CASSFGTSGHTDTQYF.

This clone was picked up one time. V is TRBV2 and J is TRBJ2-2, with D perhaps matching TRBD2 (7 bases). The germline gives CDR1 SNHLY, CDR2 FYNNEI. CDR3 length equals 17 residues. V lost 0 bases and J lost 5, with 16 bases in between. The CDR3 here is CASSEASGGLPTGELFF. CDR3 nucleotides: TGTGCCAGCAGTGAAGCTTCGGGGGGCCTGCCGACCGGGGAGCTGTTTTTT.

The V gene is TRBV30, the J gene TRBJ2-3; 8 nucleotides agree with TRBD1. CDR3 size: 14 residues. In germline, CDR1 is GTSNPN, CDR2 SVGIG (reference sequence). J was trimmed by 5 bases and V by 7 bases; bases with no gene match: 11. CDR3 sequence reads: CASVPQGAGDTQYF. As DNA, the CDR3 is TGTGCCTCGGTCCCCCAGGGGGCTGGAGATACGCAGTATTTT.

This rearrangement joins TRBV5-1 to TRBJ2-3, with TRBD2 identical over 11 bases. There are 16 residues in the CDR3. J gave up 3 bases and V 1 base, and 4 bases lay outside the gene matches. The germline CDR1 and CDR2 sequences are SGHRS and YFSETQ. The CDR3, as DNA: TGCGCCAGCAGCTTGCGGCTAGCGGGGGGAACAGATACGCAGTATTTT. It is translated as CASSLRLAGGTDTQYF.

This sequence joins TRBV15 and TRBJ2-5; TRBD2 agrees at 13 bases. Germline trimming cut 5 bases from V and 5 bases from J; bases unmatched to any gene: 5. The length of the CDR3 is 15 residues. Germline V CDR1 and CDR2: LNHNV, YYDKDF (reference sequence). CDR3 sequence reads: CATSGGLAGEETQYF. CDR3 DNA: TGTGCCACCAGCGGTGGACTAGCGGGAGAGGAGACCCAGTACTTC.

The CDR3 protein is CATPDRAGYGYTF. The CDR3 nucleotides are TGCGCCACCCCGGACAGGGCGGGCTATGGCTACACCTTC. V usage is TRBV10-2 and J usage is TRBJ1-2, with TRBD1 matching over 8 bases. The CDR3 extends over 13 amino acids. V was clipped by 10 bases and J by 4 bases; unmatched bases: 8. From germline, CDR1 is WSHSY and CDR2 SAAADI.

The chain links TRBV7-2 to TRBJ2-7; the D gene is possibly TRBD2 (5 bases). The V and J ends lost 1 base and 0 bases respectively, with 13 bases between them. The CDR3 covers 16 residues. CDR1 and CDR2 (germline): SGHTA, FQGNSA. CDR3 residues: CASSLGGSFSSYEQYV. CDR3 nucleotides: TGTGCCAGCAGCTTAGGAGGGAGTTTCAGCTCCTACGAGCAGTACGTC.

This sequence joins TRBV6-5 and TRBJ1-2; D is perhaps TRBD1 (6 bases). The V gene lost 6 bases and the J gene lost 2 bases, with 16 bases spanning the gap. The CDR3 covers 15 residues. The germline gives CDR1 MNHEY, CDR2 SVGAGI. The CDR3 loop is CASRGAGELNYGYTF. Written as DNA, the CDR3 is TGTGCCAGCAGGGGGGCAGGGGAGTTAAACTATGGCTACACCTTC.

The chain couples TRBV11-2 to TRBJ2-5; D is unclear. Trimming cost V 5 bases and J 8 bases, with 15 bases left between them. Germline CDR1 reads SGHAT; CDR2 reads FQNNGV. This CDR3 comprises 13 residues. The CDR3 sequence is CASSPNSYPTQYF. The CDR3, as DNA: TGTGCCAGCAGCCCCAACTCTTACCCTACCCAGTACTTC. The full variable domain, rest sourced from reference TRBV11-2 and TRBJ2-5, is EAGVAQSPRYKIIEKRQSVAFWCNPISGHATLYWYQQILGQGPKLLIQFQNNGVVDDSQLPKDRFSAERLKGVDSTLKIQPAKLEDSAVYLCASSPNSYPTQYFGPGTRLLVL.

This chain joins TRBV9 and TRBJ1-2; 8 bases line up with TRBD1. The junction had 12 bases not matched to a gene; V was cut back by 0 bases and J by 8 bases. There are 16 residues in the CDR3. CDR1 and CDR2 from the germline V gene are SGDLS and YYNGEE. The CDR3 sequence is CASSVGTTGGEGGYTF. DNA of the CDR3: TGTGCCAGCAGCGTAGGGACCACAGGGGGAGAGGGAGGCTACACCTTC. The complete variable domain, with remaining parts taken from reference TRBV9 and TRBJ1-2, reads DSGVTQTPKHLITATGQRVTLRCSPRSGDLSVYWYQQSLDQGLQFLIQYYNGEERAKGNILERFSAQQFPDLHSELNLSSLELGDSALYFCASSVGTTGGEGGYTFGSGTRLTVV.

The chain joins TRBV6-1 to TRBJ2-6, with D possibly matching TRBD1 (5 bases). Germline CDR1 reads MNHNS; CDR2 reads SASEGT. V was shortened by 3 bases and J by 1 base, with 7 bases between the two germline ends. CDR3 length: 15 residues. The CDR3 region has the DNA TGTGCCAGCAGTGAGGGGCTGTCTGGGGCCAACGTCCTGACTTTC. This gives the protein CASSEGLSGANVLTF.

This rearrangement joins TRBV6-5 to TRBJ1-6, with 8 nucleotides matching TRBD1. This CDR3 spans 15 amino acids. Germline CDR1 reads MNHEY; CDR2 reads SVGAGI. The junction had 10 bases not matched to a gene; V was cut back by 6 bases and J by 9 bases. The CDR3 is CASRTPGGTGSPLHF. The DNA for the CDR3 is TGTGCCAGCAGGACTCCAGGGGGCACGGGTTCACCCCTCCACTTT.

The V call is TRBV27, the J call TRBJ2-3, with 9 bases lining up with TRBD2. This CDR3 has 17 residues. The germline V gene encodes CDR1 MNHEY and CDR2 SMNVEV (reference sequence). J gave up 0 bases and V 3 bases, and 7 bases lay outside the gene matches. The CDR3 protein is CASSLRGGGRSTDTQYF. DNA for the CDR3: TGTGCCAGCAGTTTGCGGGGGGGCGGCAGAAGCACAGATACGCAGTATTTT.

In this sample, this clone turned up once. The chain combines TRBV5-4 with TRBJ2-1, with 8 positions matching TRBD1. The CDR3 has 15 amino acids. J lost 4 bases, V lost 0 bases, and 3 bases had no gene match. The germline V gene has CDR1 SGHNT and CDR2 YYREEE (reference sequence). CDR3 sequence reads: CASSLATGGYNEQFF. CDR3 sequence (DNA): TGTGCCAGCAGCTTGGCCACAGGGGGTTACAATGAGCAGTTCTTC.

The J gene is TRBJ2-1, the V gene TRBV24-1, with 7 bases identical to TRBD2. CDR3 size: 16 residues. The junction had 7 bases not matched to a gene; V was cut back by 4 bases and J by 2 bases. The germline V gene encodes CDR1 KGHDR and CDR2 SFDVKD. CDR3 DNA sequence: TGTGCCACCAGTGACCGAGGGGAGGGCCCCTACAATGAGCAGTTCTTC. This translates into CATSDRGEGPYNEQFF.

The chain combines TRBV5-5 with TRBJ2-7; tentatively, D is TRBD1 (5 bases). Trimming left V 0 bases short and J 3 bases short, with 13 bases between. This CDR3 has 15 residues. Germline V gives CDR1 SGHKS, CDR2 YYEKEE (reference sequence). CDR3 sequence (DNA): TGTGCCAGCAGCTTGGGTCAGGGCCAGATCTACGAGCAGTACGTC. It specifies CASSLGQGQIYEQYV.

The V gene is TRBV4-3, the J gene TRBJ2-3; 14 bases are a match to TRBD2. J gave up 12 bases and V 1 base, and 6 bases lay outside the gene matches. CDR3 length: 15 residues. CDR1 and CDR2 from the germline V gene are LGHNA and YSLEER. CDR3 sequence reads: CASSQGGLAGDPQYF. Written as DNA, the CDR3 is TGCGCCAGCAGCCAAGGGGGACTAGCGGGAGACCCTCAGTATTTT.

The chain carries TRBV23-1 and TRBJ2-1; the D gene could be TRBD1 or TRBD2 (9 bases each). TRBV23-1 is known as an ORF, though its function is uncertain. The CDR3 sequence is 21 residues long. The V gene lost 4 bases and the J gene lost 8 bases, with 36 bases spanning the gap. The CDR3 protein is CASSRTADRGNSGRSCDEQFF. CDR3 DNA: TGCGCCAGCAGTCGAACCGCGGACAGGGGAAATAGCGGGAGATCTTGCGATGAGCAGTTCTTC.

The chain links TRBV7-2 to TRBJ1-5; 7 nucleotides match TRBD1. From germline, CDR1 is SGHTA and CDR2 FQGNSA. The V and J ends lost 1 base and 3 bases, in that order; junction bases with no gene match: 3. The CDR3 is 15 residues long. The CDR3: CASSLGQGYNQPQHF. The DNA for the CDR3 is TGTGCCAGCAGCTTAGGACAGGGCTACAATCAGCCCCAGCATTTT.

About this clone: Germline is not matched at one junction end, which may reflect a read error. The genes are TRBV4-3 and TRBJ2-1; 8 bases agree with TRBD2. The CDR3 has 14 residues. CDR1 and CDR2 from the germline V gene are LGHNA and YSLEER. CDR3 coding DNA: TGCGCCAGCAGCCAAGATTGGACGGGAGGGATCTTGGTCTTC. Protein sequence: CASSQDWTGGILVF.

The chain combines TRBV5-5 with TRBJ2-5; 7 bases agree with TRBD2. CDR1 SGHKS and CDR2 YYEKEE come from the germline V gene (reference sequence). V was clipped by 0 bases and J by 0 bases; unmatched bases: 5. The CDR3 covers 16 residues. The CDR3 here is CASSLGGRGYQETQYF. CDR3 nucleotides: TGTGCCAGCAGCTTGGGCGGGCGGGGGTACCAAGAGACCCAGTACTTC.

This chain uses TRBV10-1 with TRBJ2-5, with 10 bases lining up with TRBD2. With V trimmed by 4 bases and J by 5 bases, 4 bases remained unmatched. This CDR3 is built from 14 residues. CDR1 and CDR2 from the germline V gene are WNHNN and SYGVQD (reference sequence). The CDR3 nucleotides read TGCGCCAGCAGTGCAGCGGGGGGGCCGGAGACCCAGTACTTC. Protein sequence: CASSAAGGPETQYF.

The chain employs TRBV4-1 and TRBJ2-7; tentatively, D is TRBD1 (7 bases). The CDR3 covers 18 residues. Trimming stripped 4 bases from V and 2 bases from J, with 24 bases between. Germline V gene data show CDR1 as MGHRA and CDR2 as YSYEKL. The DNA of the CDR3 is TGCGCCAGCAGCCGCTCAGGGGGGACTCGAGAGGGGACCTACGAGCAGTACGTC. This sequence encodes CASSRSGGTREGTYEQYV.

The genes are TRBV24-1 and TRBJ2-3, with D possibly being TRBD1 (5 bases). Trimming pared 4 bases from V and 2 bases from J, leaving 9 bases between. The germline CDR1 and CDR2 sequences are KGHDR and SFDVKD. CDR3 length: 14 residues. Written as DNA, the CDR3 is TGTGCCACCAGTGAGCGGACACCCACAGATACGCAGTATTTT. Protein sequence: CATSERTPTDTQYF.